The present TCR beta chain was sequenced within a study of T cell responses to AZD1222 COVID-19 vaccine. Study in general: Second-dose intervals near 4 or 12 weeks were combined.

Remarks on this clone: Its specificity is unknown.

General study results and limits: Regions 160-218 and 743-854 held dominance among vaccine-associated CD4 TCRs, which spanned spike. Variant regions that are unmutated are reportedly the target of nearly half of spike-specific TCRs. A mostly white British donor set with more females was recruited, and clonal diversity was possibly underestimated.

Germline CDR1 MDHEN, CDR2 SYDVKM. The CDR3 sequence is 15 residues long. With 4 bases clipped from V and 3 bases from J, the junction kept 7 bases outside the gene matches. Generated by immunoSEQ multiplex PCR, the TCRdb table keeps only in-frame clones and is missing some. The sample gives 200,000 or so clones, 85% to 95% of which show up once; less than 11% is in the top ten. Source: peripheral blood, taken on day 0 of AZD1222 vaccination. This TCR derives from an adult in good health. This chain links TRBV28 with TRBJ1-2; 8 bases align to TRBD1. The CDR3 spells CASSWPGQGDYGYTF. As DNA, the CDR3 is TGTGCCAGCAGTTGGCCAGGACAGGGAGACTATGGCTACACCTTC.